The 32 T cell receptor beta chains below come from one sample, sequenced in a study of shared clonotypes between healthy human individuals. Method: immunoSEQ multiplex PCR; TCRdb's copy keeps in-frame clones and lacks some. The top ten clones hold under 15% of a sample with about 480,000 clones, roughly 85% of them seen once. Specimen: PBMCs. These receptors were taken from a woman in her thirties or forties in good health. Some clones in this sample may be carry-over from other donors' samples.

V and J are TRBV7-2 and TRBJ1-1; D remains unclear. The CDR3 is 16 residues long. Looked up from germline, CDR1 is SGHTA and CDR2 is FQGNSA. Deletions cut 2 bases from V and 1 base from J, with 14 bases between. The DNA for the CDR3 is TGTGCCAGCAGCTTATCCTCCGATGGGCGGAACACTGAAGCTTTCTTT. It specifies CASSLSSDGRNTEAFF.

The CDR3 is CASSLSPGQISREQYF. CDR3 coding DNA: TGCGCCAGCAGCCTCAGCCCGGGACAGATCTCACGCGAGCAGTACTTC. The chain recombines TRBV5-1 with TRBJ2-7, with 7 bases fitting TRBD1. The CDR3 totals 16 residues. Per the germline V gene, CDR1 is SGHRS and CDR2 is YFSETQ. The J segment lost 6 bases and the V segment lost 4 bases, leaving 16 bases of the junction unmatched.

This clone has more than one count but fewer than ten. The rearrangement joins TRBV30 to TRBJ1-1, with 9 bases lining up with TRBD1. The V and J ends lost 5 bases and 4 bases, in that order; junction bases with no gene match: 5. CDR1 is GTSNPN and CDR2 is SVGIG in the germline V gene (reference sequence). The CDR3 runs to 13 residues. The CDR3 nucleotides are TGTGCCTGGGACAGGGGGGATTCCACTGAAGCTTTCTTT. Protein: CAWDRGDSTEAFF.

V usage is TRBV5-6 and J usage is TRBJ2-1; 7 positions agree with TRBD2. The CDR3 totals 15 residues. Germline CDR1 SGHDT, CDR2 YYEEEE. The ends lost 1 base at V and 8 bases at J; junction bases unmatched: 9. Here the CDR3 DNA reads TGTGCCAGCAGCTTGTTTCGCGGGAGCGTGTATGAGCAGTTCTTC. The encoded protein is CASSLFRGSVYEQFF.

The V and J genes are TRBV7-9 and TRBJ2-7; D is unresolved. CDR3 size: 15 residues. Germline lookup yields CDR1 SEHNR and CDR2 FQNEAQ (reference sequence). V was shortened by 5 bases and J by 2 bases, with 16 bases between the two germline ends. The CDR3 DNA reads as TGTGCCAGCAGCCGGCCCGGGCAGGATGCCTACGAGCAGTACTTC. Translated, it gives CASSRPGQDAYEQYF.

The chain couples TRBV28 to TRBJ1-1, with 7 bases aligning to TRBD1. Germline V gene data show CDR1 as MDHEN and CDR2 as SYDVKM. With 8 bases clipped from V and 5 bases from J, the junction kept 8 bases outside the gene matches. CDR3 length: 13 residues. CDR3 loop: CASHKQGFTEAFF. The CDR3 nucleotides read TGTGCCAGCCATAAACAGGGGTTTACTGAAGCTTTCTTT.

J is TRBJ2-1 and V is TRBV28; D remains ambiguous. Trimming cost V 7 bases and J 3 bases, with 13 bases left between them. Germline V gene sequence: CDR1 MDHEN, CDR2 SYDVKM. The CDR3 spans 14 residues. CDR3 DNA sequence: TGTGCCAGCAAGAGCGCCACAAGCTACAATGAGCAGTTCTTC. Translated, it gives CASKSATSYNEQFF.

The chain carries TRBV15 and TRBJ1-2, with a possible D match to TRBD1 (5 bases). The V end lost 0 bases, the J end lost 2 bases, and 10 bases lay between the germline ends. CDR3 length: 15 amino acids. Germline lookup yields CDR1 LNHNV and CDR2 YYDKDF (reference sequence). The CDR3 protein is CATSRDKAGNYGYTF. CDR3 coding DNA: TGTGCCACCAGCAGAGATAAGGCAGGGAACTATGGCTACACCTTC.

The gene calls are TRBV7-6 and TRBJ1-1, with D possibly being TRBD1 (5 bases). The V end was cut by 5 bases, the J end by 11 bases, with 12 bases between. Germline-derived CDR1 and CDR2 are SGHVS and FNYEAQ. This CDR3 spans 11 amino acids. The CDR3 DNA follows: TGTGCCAGCAGCCCCGACAGTAAGGCTTTCTTT. It specifies CASSPDSKAFF.

This chain uses TRBV11-2 with TRBJ1-1; D gene ambiguous. The CDR3 loop spans 15 amino acids. Germline V gene sequence: CDR1 SGHAT, CDR2 FQNNGV. V was pared by 1 base and J by 0 bases, with 9 bases between. The DNA for the CDR3 is TGTGCCAGCAGCTTAGGAGGATCAGTGAACACTGAAGCTTTCTTT. Translation gives CASSLGGSVNTEAFF.

CDR3 sequence (DNA): TGTGCCTGGAGTCTCGGAGGAACTTGGACCCAGTACTTC. This translates into CAWSLGGTWTQYF. This chain connects TRBV30 to TRBJ2-5; the D gene is possibly TRBD2 (5 bases). V was shortened by 2 bases and J by 7 bases, with 14 bases between the two germline ends. The CDR3 extends over 13 amino acids. From germline, CDR1 is GTSNPN and CDR2 SVGIG (reference sequence).

This clone showed up just once. V and J are TRBV18 and TRBJ2-1, with 9 bases identical to TRBD2. J gave up 4 bases and V 8 bases, and 12 bases lay outside the gene matches. The CDR3 extends over 16 amino acids. Germline V CDR1 and CDR2: KGHSH, LQKENI. This CDR3 reads CASLDGGLARYNEQFF. The CDR3 DNA reads as TGTGCCAGCCTTGACGGCGGACTAGCGAGGTACAATGAGCAGTTCTTC. The variable domain in full, completed from reference TRBV18 and TRBJ2-1, reads NAGVMQNPRHLVRRRGQEARLRCSPMKGHSHVYWYRQLPEEGLKFMVYLQKENIIDESGMPKERFSAEFPKEGPSILRIQQVVRGDSAAYFCASLDGGLARYNEQFFGPGTRLTVL.

V and J are TRBV5-1 and TRBJ2-5; D might be TRBD2 (6 bases). From germline, CDR1 is SGHRS and CDR2 YFSETQ. The germline V and J ends were trimmed by 2 bases and 2 bases, with 13 bases remaining between them. The CDR3 is 15 amino acids. CDR3 bases: TGCGCCAGCAGCTTCGGGGGACCGCATCAAGAGACCCAGTACTTC. Encoded protein: CASSFGGPHQETQYF.

The chain couples TRBV5-1 to TRBJ2-4; 9 nucleotides agree with TRBD1. V shed 6 bases and J 6 bases; nucleotides not matched to a gene: 7. The CDR3 is 14 residues long. Germline V gene lookup returns CDR1 SGHRS and CDR2 YFSETQ. CDR3 amino acids: CASTEPGQGNIQYF. Written as DNA, the CDR3 is TGCGCCAGCACCGAGCCGGGACAGGGAAACATTCAGTACTTC.

This chain uses TRBV7-2 with TRBJ2-5; TRBD2 matches 9 bases. The germline CDR1 and CDR2 sequences are SGHTA and FQGNSA. The CDR3 runs 15 residues. V lost 8 bases to trimming and J lost 9 bases; unmatched junction nucleotides: 16. CDR3 sequence: CASHPPAGGQVAQYF. The CDR3 region has the DNA TGTGCCAGCCACCCCCCAGCGGGAGGCCAGGTGGCCCAGTACTTC.

CDR3 sequence: CASSIGAGVGTGELFF. The CDR3 DNA reads as TGTGCCAGTAGTATCGGGGCGGGAGTTGGCACCGGGGAGCTGTTTTTT. J is TRBJ2-2 and V is TRBV19, with 7 bases that match TRBD2. CDR1 is LNHDA, CDR2 SQIVND, per germline (reference sequence). CDR3 size: 16 residues. The junction had 8 bases not matched to a gene; V was cut back by 3 bases and J by 4 bases. Supplemented by reference TRBV19 and TRBJ2-2, the full variable domain reads DGGITQSPKYLFRKEGQNVTLSCEQNLNHDAMYWYRQDPGQGLRLIYYSQIVNDFQKGDIAEGYSVSREKKESFPLTVTSAQKNPTAFYLCASSIGAGVGTGELFFGEGSRLTVL.

The CDR3 is CASSLGGNGGQYNEQFF. In DNA form, the CDR3 reads TGTGCCAGCAGCTTAGGTGGGAACGGGGGCCAGTACAATGAGCAGTTCTTC. This chain joins TRBV7-8 and TRBJ2-1; D could derive from TRBD1 or TRBD2 (6 bases each). This CDR3 is 17 amino acids long. The V and J ends lost 1 base and 4 bases respectively, with 17 bases between them. The germline gives CDR1 SGHVS, CDR2 FQNEAQ. The whole variable domain, filled in from reference TRBV7-8 and TRBJ2-1, reads GAGVSQSPRYKVAKRGQDVALRCDPISGHVSLFWYQQALGQGPEFLTYFQNEAQLDKSGLPSDRFFAERPEGSVSTLKIQRTQQEDSAVYLCASSLGGNGGQYNEQFFGPGTRLTVL.

The CDR3 nucleotides are TGTGCCAGCAGTTCAAGGGACAGGGGATACAATGAGCAGTTCTTC. Its translation: CASSSRDRGYNEQFF. The chain has TRBV28 and TRBJ2-1; 10 positions agree with TRBD1. V gave up 4 bases and J gave up 4 bases; unmatched junction bases: 4. Germline CDR1 and CDR2: MDHEN and SYDVKM. The CDR3 is 15 amino acids.

The genes are TRBV2 and TRBJ1-5; no definite D call. Germline V gene sequence: CDR1 SNHLY, CDR2 FYNNEI. The CDR3 has 14 residues. The V and J ends lost 5 bases and 2 bases respectively, with 10 bases between them. In DNA, the CDR3 is TGTGCCAGCAGTAGGTATTATGGCAATCAGCCCCAGCATTTT. Protein product: CASSRYYGNQPQHF.

About this clone: It is likely a read error: a sequence one base away is far more abundant. The rearrangement joins TRBV7-2 to TRBJ1-4, with D possibly TRBD1 on 6 matching bases. Germline CDR1 is SGHTA and CDR2 is FQGNSA. The V gene lost 6 bases and the J gene lost 5 bases, with 16 bases spanning the gap. The CDR3 runs to 15 residues. For the CDR3, the DNA is TGTGCCAGCAGGTTACGTTCAGGGGTGAATGAAAAACTGTTTTTT. This gives the protein CASRLRSGVNEKLFF.

The CDR3 DNA follows: TGTGCCAGCAGCGGCCCCGCATGGAATGAGCAGTTCTTC. Translated, it gives CASSGPAWNEQFF. The chain is built from TRBV28 and TRBJ2-1; D remains ambiguous. CDR1 is MDHEN and CDR2 is SYDVKM in the germline V gene. Trimming took 6 bases from V and 7 from J, leaving 13 bases between them. The CDR3 totals 13 residues.

This clone appeared a single time. V is TRBV7-9 and J is TRBJ2-2; a weak D match, TRBD2 (6 bases). The CDR3 is made up of 16 amino acids. Trimming shortened V by 5 bases and J by 2 bases, and 15 bases separated the two germline ends. The V gene's germline CDR1 is SEHNR and CDR2 FQNEAQ (reference sequence). The DNA of the CDR3 is TGTGCCAGCAGCCCCTGGGTAGCGGCCAACACCGGGGAGCTGTTTTTT. It is translated as CASSPWVAANTGELFF.

The V call is TRBV15, the J call TRBJ1-1; 7 positions match TRBD1. The CDR3 loop spans 15 amino acids. The trim removed 2 bases at V and 1 base at J, leaving 4 bases unmatched. Germline assignment: CDR1 LNHNV and CDR2 YYDKDF (reference sequence). CDR3: CATSRLGTANTEAFF. CDR3 nucleotide sequence: TGTGCCACCAGCAGACTCGGGACAGCGAACACTGAAGCTTTCTTT.

The chain couples TRBV7-9 to TRBJ2-3; 8 positions match TRBD2. The CDR3 sequence is 18 residues long. The V segment lost 0 bases and the J segment 2 bases; nucleotides outside the gene matches: 10. Germline values: CDR1 SEHNR, CDR2 FQNEAQ (reference sequence). The CDR3 DNA sequence: TGTGCCAGCAGCTTAGCGGCCGCGGCGGGAGGCTCCACAGATACGCAGTATTTT. It is translated as CASSLAAAAGGSTDTQYF.

The chain recombines TRBV28 with TRBJ1-4; 8 bases match TRBD1. Trimming took 5 bases from V and 8 from J; bases not matched to a gene: 10. The length of the CDR3 is 15 residues. The germline V gene has CDR1 MDHEN and CDR2 SYDVKM. The CDR3, as DNA: TGTGCCAGCAGTCCACAGGGGGGAATCAGAGAAAAACTGTTTTTT. Translation: CASSPQGGIREKLFF. Combining the CDR3 with reference TRBV28 and TRBJ1-4 gives the whole variable domain DVKVTQSSRYLVKRTGEKVFLECVQDMDHENMFWYRQDPGLGLRLIYFSYDVKMKEKGDIPEGYSVSREKKERFSLILESASTNQTSMYLCASSPQGGIREKLFFGSGTQLSVL.

This clone appeared once. The chain has TRBV28 and TRBJ2-1; D might be TRBD2 (7 bases). Germline CDR1 MDHEN, CDR2 SYDVKM. V lost 8 bases, J lost 8 bases, and 22 bases lay in between. This CDR3 is 15 amino acids long. The CDR3 sequence is CASLSSGGGGDEQFF. CDR3 coding DNA: TGTGCCAGCCTCTCGAGTGGTGGCGGGGGCGATGAGCAGTTCTTC.

The chain couples TRBV29-1 to TRBJ2-7; the D gene is possibly TRBD1 (6 bases). Per the germline V gene, CDR1 is SQVTM and CDR2 is ANQGSEA. The CDR3 totals 12 residues. For the CDR3, the DNA is TGCGCAGGGGCCCTGAGCTCCTACGAGCAGTACTTC. Translated, it gives CAGALSSYEQYF.

The chain carries TRBV30 and TRBJ2-3; D is ambiguous. V shed 3 bases and J shed 2 bases, with 12 bases lying between them. This CDR3 has 14 amino acids. Germline CDR1 and CDR2: GTSNPN and SVGIG (reference sequence). CDR3 sequence reads: CAWRAKASTDTQYF. CDR3 coding DNA: TGTGCCTGGAGGGCGAAGGCCTCCACAGATACGCAGTATTTT.

Only one count was recorded for this clone. The CDR3 protein is CATQGPGQTNEKLFF. The CDR3 nucleotides read TGTGCCACCCAGGGACCGGGTCAGACTAATGAAAAACTGTTTTTT. The rearrangement uses TRBV28 and TRBJ1-4, with D maybe TRBD1 (5 bases). This CDR3 is 15 amino acids long. CDR1 and CDR2 (germline): MDHEN, SYDVKM. V was shortened by 10 bases and J by 2 bases, with 17 bases between the two germline ends. The variable domain in full, with the rest retrieved from reference TRBV28 and TRBJ1-4, is DVKVTQSSRYLVKRTGEKVFLECVQDMDHENMFWYRQDPGLGLRLIYFSYDVKMKEKGDIPEGYSVSREKKERFSLILESASTNQTSMYLCATQGPGQTNEKLFFGSGTQLSVL.

The chain carries TRBV28 and TRBJ2-1; the match to TRBD1 covers 8 bases. Looked up from germline, CDR1 is MDHEN and CDR2 is SYDVKM. V lost 6 bases, J lost 5 bases, and 9 bases stayed unmatched. The CDR3 loop spans 15 amino acids. In DNA form, the CDR3 reads TGTGCCAGCAGCCGGCGGCAGGGGGCCCACAATGAGCAGTTCTTC. It codes for CASSRRQGAHNEQFF. Full variable domain (missing parts from reference TRBV28 and TRBJ2-1): DVKVTQSSRYLVKRTGEKVFLECVQDMDHENMFWYRQDPGLGLRLIYFSYDVKMKEKGDIPEGYSVSREKKERFSLILESASTNQTSMYLCASSRRQGAHNEQFFGPGTRLTVL.

The chain combines TRBV7-6 with TRBJ2-5; maybe TRBD1 (6 bases). The CDR3 sequence is 12 residues long. V was trimmed by 5 bases and J by 13 bases, leaving 17 bases between them. CDR1 SGHVS and CDR2 FNYEAQ come from the germline V gene. CDR3 nucleotide sequence: TGTGCCAGCAGCCTGAGTTTTGGGGGCCGGTACTTC. Amino acid sequence: CASSLSFGGRYF.

This CDR3 is CASSLDMVGTQYF. The CDR3 DNA reads TGTGCCAGCAGCTTAGACATGGTTGGGACCCAGTACTTC. The chain is built from TRBV11-2 and TRBJ2-5; D unclear. Germline V lookup: CDR1 SGHAT, CDR2 FQNNGV. V lost 0 bases and J 7 bases, leaving 9 bases between the germline ends. The CDR3 runs to 13 residues.